The next 19 T cell receptor beta chains were all read from a single sample in a study of vaccination and CD4 T cells after COVID-19. Described treatment: roughly 10-day PBMC culture with coronavirus spike peptide pools or control peptides (ViraFEST assay). These receptors are not linked to any known antigen. Sequenced with the Oncomine TCR Beta short-read assay was DNA taken from cultured CD4+ T cells. TCRdb passed the PCR reads through MiXCR, listing each CDR3 protein once. The data hold fewer than 13,000 distinct CDR3 sequences, with 46% observed a single time. The sequenced sample consisted of CD4+ T cells from blood, cultured in vitro. The receptors come from a human donor who had recovered from COVID-19.

The DNA for the CDR3 is TGCAGTGCCGGGGGGACTAACACAGATACGCAGTATTTT. It is translated as CSAGGTNTDTQYF. V gene TRBV20-1 combines with J gene TRBJ2-3; 7 bases are shared with TRBD2. CDR3 size: 13 residues. CDR1 DFQATT and CDR2 SNEGSKA come from the germline V gene (reference sequence). V shed 6 bases and J 2 bases; nucleotides not matched to a gene: 5.

This clonotype was picked up a small number of times. The chain couples TRBV6-2 or TRBV6-3 to TRBJ1-1; D is possibly TRBD1 (5 bases). Germline CDR1 and CDR2: MNHEY and SVGEGT. CDR3 length: 18 residues. V shed 6 bases and J shed 2 bases, with 25 bases lying between them. This chain's CDR3 is CASSSLRNKGTQNTEAFF. DNA for the CDR3: TGTGCCAGCAGCAGTCTGAGGAATAAGGGGACGCAAAACACTGAAGCTTTCTTT.

A few counts support this clonotype. This rearrangement joins TRBV20-1 to TRBJ2-3; TRBD2 might be the D (5 bases). The CDR3 runs 14 residues. Germline V gives CDR1 DFQATT, CDR2 SNEGSKA (reference sequence). V was shortened by 6 bases and J by 5 bases, with 18 bases between the two germline ends. CDR3 coding DNA: TGCAGTGCCCCACAAGGCAGCGGTTTAGATACGCAGTATTTT. This translates into CSAPQGSGLDTQYF.

This clonotype showed up just once. This chain links TRBV30 with TRBJ2-6, with 9 bases fitting TRBD1. Germline CDR1 reads GTSNPN; CDR2 reads SVGIG (reference sequence). V lost 2 bases and J lost 1; bases outside the gene matches: 12. This CDR3 has 19 residues. The CDR3, as DNA: TGTGCCTGGAGTCCACCAGACAGGGGGGAACATTCTGGGGCCAACGTCCTGACTTTC. Translated: CAWSPPDRGEHSGANVLTF.

V and J are TRBV12-3 or TRBV12-4 and TRBJ2-4, with D possibly being TRBD2 (6 bases). V lost 2 bases and J 0 bases, leaving 14 bases between the germline ends. The length of the CDR3 is 17 residues. The CDR3 bases are TGTGCCAGCAGTTTATTTTGGCCGGGAGAAGCCAAAAACATTCAGTACTTC. Translation: CASSLFWPGEAKNIQYF.

This rearrangement joins TRBV24-1 to TRBJ2-2, with a tentative D call TRBD2 (5 bases). The length of the CDR3 is 14 residues. Trimming took 5 bases from V and 6 from J, leaving 12 bases between them. Per the germline V gene, CDR1 is KGHDR and CDR2 is SFDVKD. The CDR3 protein is CATSASVEAGELFF. In DNA form, the CDR3 reads TGTGCCACCAGTGCTTCAGTGGAGGCCGGGGAGCTGTTTTTT.

The rearrangement links TRBV11-3 to TRBJ1-4, with D hard to call. V was shortened by 5 bases and J by 3 bases, with 10 bases between the two germline ends. Germline lookup yields CDR1 SGHNT and CDR2 YENEEA. The CDR3 is 14 amino acids. The CDR3 loop is CASSPFRANEKLFF. The CDR3 bases are TGTGCCAGCAGCCCATTTAGGGCTAATGAAAAACTGTTTTTT. The entire variable domain, with the rest obtained from reference TRBV11-3 and TRBJ1-4, is as follows: EAGVVQSPRYKIIEKKQPVAFWCNPISGHNTLYWYLQNLGQGPELLIRYENEEAVDDSQLPKDRFSAERLKGVDSTLKIQPAELGDSAVYLCASSPFRANEKLFFGSGTQLSVL.

The rearrangement uses TRBV7-9 and TRBJ2-7, with TRBD1 identical over 10 bases. Trimming cost V 3 bases and J 7 bases; bases outside gene matches: 18. The germline V gene has CDR1 SEHNR and CDR2 FQNEAQ (reference sequence). The CDR3 is made up of 18 amino acids. In DNA, the CDR3 is TGTGCCAGCAGCTTGGGAAAGCTTGAGGGACAGGGGTATGGTGAGCAGTACTTC. This encodes CASSLGKLEGQGYGEQYF. Looking up the rest from reference TRBV7-9 and TRBJ2-7 gives the full variable domain: DTGVSQNPRHKITKRGQNVTFRCDPISEHNRLYWYRQTLGQGPEFLTYFQNEAQLEKSRLLSDRFSAERPKGSFSTLEIQRTEQGDSAMYLCASSLGKLEGQGYGEQYFGPGTRLTVT.

A single count supports this clonotype. The chain joins TRBV10-3 to TRBJ1-1, with no clear D. Germline V gives CDR1 ENHRY, CDR2 SYGVKD. Trimming removed 11 bases from V and 1 base from J, with 17 bases in between. The CDR3 is made up of 14 amino acids. CDR3 residues: CASSFGLSNTEAFF. In DNA form, the CDR3 reads TGTGCCTCGAGCTTCGGACTGTCGAACACTGAAGCTTTCTTT.

The J gene is TRBJ2-3, the V gene TRBV7-8; D is unresolved. CDR1 is SGHVS, CDR2 FQNEAQ, per germline. The ends were cut back, 5 bases at V and 4 bases at J, with 10 bases in the middle. The CDR3 runs 13 residues. This CDR3 is CASSPVTADTQYF. CDR3 nucleotide sequence: TGTGCCAGCAGCCCAGTGACCGCAGATACGCAGTATTTT.

This chain joins TRBV6-1 and TRBJ2-1, with 7 bases identical to TRBD1. V trimming: 6 bases; J trimming: 7 bases; junction bases outside the gene matches: 6. The CDR3 totals 13 residues. CDR1 is MNHNS and CDR2 is SASEGT in the germline V gene. The DNA of the CDR3 is TGTGCCAGCAGCGGGACAGCGGTGAATGAGCAGTTCTTC. Translated, it gives CASSGTAVNEQFF.

In nucleotides, the CDR3 is TGTGCCAGCAGCCAAGAGGCAGGGGGCAACATTCAGTACTTC. This encodes CASSQEAGGNIQYF. The chain uses TRBV3-1 and TRBJ2-4, with TRBD1 matching 8 bases. Germline V gene data show CDR1 as LGHDT and CDR2 as YNNKEL (reference sequence). The CDR3 contains 14 residues. Unmatched junction bases numbered 2, after V lost 0 bases and J lost 7 bases.

This chain joins TRBV27 and TRBJ1-6; D gene uncertain. Germline V gene lookup returns CDR1 MNHEY and CDR2 SMNVEV (reference sequence). This CDR3 contains 14 residues. The V end was cut by 1 base, the J end by 10 bases, with 11 bases between. The CDR3 DNA is TGTGCCAGCAGTTTATATCAAGGCAGATCACCCCTCCACTTT. It specifies CASSLYQGRSPLHF.

This clonotype has more than one count but fewer than ten. The chain is built from TRBV4-1 and TRBJ1-2, with 10 bases lining up with TRBD1. Trimming cost V 8 bases and J 7 bases; bases outside gene matches: 13. The CDR3 length is 15 residues. The V gene's germline CDR1 is MGHRA and CDR2 YSYEKL. The CDR3 loop is CASRTGQGTRGGYTF. CDR3 DNA: TGCGCCAGCCGGACGGGACAGGGGACTCGGGGTGGCTACACCTTC.

This clonotype was picked up a small number of times. The chain employs TRBV6-1 and TRBJ1-6, with D uncertain. V dropped 2 bases and J dropped 3 bases, with 14 bases sitting between them. This CDR3 has 17 amino acids. The germline CDR1 and CDR2 sequences are MNHNS and SASEGT. This CDR3 is CASSEHPGLNYNSPLHF. CDR3 coding DNA: TGTGCCAGCAGTGAACATCCAGGTCTAAACTATAATTCACCCCTCCACTTT.

The chain employs TRBV19 and TRBJ1-2; D uncertain. Germline V CDR1 and CDR2: LNHDA, SQIVND (reference sequence). Trimming shortened V by 8 bases and J by 5 bases, and 9 bases separated the two germline ends. This CDR3 contains 11 residues. This CDR3 reads CASFERYGYTF. The CDR3 DNA reads as TGTGCCAGTTTTGAGAGATATGGCTACACCTTC.

The chain couples TRBV4-1 to TRBJ1-2; D gene ambiguous. The CDR3 is 16 residues long. CDR1 and CDR2 from the germline V gene are MGHRA and YSYEKL. The germline V and J ends were trimmed by 0 bases and 2 bases, with 13 bases remaining between them. The CDR3 region is CASSQDSVELNYGYTF. CDR3 bases: TGCGCCAGCAGCCAAGATTCGGTGGAACTGAACTATGGCTACACCTTC.

V and J are TRBV27 and TRBJ2-7, with TRBD1 matching over 10 bases. With 5 bases clipped from V and 5 bases from J, the junction kept 9 bases outside the gene matches. Germline loops: CDR1 MNHEY, CDR2 SMNVEV (reference sequence). CDR3 length: 15 amino acids. For the CDR3, the DNA is TGTGCCAGCAGTCCGACAGGGGGCGGTTCTAACGAGCAGTACTTC. It translates to CASSPTGGGSNEQYF.

The chain couples TRBV11-2 to TRBJ1-5, with D hard to call. Germline-derived CDR1 and CDR2 are SGHAT and FQNNGV. V lost 5 bases and J 4 bases, leaving 9 bases between the germline ends. The CDR3 covers 13 residues. The DNA of the CDR3 is TGTGCCAGCAGCATAAGCGTTAATCAGCCCCAGCATTTT. Translating it yields CASSISVNQPQHF.